The 18 T cell receptor beta chains presented below share a single source sample, sequenced in a study of blood T cell repertoires in COVID-19. TCRdb keeps only in-frame clones here, not all; method: immunoSEQ multiplex PCR. The sample contains about 270,000 clones, 75% to 90% of which appear only once. Source material: PBMCs or T cells enriched from blood (not recorded which). These receptors were collected from a woman younger than 35 who had recovered from COVID-19.

The chain employs TRBV5-6 and TRBJ1-1, with D maybe TRBD1 (5 bases). The V and J ends lost 1 base and 11 bases respectively, with 15 bases between them. The CDR3 is 13 amino acids. Germline lookup yields CDR1 SGHDT and CDR2 YYEEEE. As DNA, the CDR3 is TGTGCCAGCAGCTTGCGGGGCTGGGACTGGGCTTTCTTT. It codes for CASSLRGWDWAFF.

This chain joins TRBV9 and TRBJ2-5; TRBD1 matches at 8 bases. Germline CDR1 and CDR2: SGDLS and YYNGEE. V dropped 1 base and J dropped 5; count of bases not matched to a gene: 4. The CDR3 is made up of 14 amino acids. Here the CDR3 reads CASSVSTGGETQYF. CDR3 coding DNA: TGTGCCAGCAGCGTATCTACAGGGGGTGAGACCCAGTACTTC.

The CDR3: CASRQITGTENTEAFF. DNA of the CDR3: TGTGCCAGCAGACAGATAACAGGGACAGAGAACACTGAAGCTTTCTTT. The chain combines TRBV27 with TRBJ1-1, with 7 nucleotides matching TRBD1. Germline loops: CDR1 MNHEY, CDR2 SMNVEV (reference sequence). V was clipped by 6 bases and J by 1 base; unmatched bases: 11. This CDR3 is built from 16 residues.

This chain uses TRBV11-2 with TRBJ1-5; tentatively, D is TRBD1 (6 bases). Germline loops: CDR1 SGHAT, CDR2 FQNNGV. The CDR3 sequence is 16 residues long. V dropped 1 base and J dropped 1 base, with 11 bases sitting between them. CDR3 protein: CASSLAAGASNQPQHF. The DNA of the CDR3 is TGTGCCAGCAGCTTAGCGGCGGGGGCAAGCAATCAGCCCCAGCATTTT.

This chain uses TRBV5-1 with TRBJ2-4; 11 bases match TRBD2. J was trimmed by 6 bases and V by 4 bases; bases with no gene match: 3. CDR1 and CDR2 (germline): SGHRS, YFSETQ. This CDR3 has 14 amino acids. Written as DNA, the CDR3 is TGCGCCAGCAGCAATGGGACTAGCGGAAACATTCAGTACTTC. Its protein product is CASSNGTSGNIQYF.

The rearrangement joins TRBV4-1 to TRBJ2-3; 10 nucleotides agree with TRBD1. The CDR3 has 20 residues. J lost 2 bases, V lost 1 base, and 15 bases had no gene match. Germline V gene data show CDR1 as MGHRA and CDR2 as YSYEKL. The CDR3 spells CASSQGERDRGPAYTDTQYF. CDR3 sequence (DNA): TGCGCCAGCAGCCAAGGTGAACGGGACAGGGGTCCCGCGTACACAGATACGCAGTATTTT.

The chain links TRBV29-1 to TRBJ1-2, with 9 nucleotides matching TRBD1. The V gene end was trimmed by 7 bases and the J gene end by 4 bases; junction bases not matched to a gene: 4. The CDR3 totals 12 residues. Germline values: CDR1 SQVTM, CDR2 ANQGSEA. DNA of the CDR3: TGCAGCGACCAGGGACAGGGCTATGGCTACACCTTC. The encoded protein is CSDQGQGYGYTF. Looking up the rest from reference TRBV29-1 and TRBJ1-2 gives the full variable domain: SAVISQKPSRDICQRGTSLTIQCQVDSQVTMMFWYRQQPGQSLTLIATANQGSEATYESGFVIDKFPISRPNLTFSTLTVSNMSPEDSSIYLCSDQGQGYGYTFGSGTRLTVV.

This clone has a handful of counts. The chain carries TRBV9 and TRBJ1-6, with D unclear. Germline CDR1 SGDLS, CDR2 YYNGEE. The CDR3 contains 15 residues. Trimming stripped 0 bases from V and 3 bases from J, with 7 bases between. Here the CDR3 DNA reads TGTGCCAGCAGCGTAGCCGGGAGCTATAATTCACCCCTCCACTTT. Translation: CASSVAGSYNSPLHF.

The chain combines TRBV10-1 with TRBJ1-2; 7 bases map to TRBD1. The length of the CDR3 is 15 residues. Germline CDR1 and CDR2: WNHNN and SYGVQD (reference sequence). V dropped 3 bases and J dropped 3; count of bases not matched to a gene: 7. CDR3 DNA sequence: TGCGCCAGCAGTGAAGGCCTGGGGACAGACTATGGCTACACCTTC. Protein sequence: CASSEGLGTDYGYTF.

V gene TRBV18 combines with J gene TRBJ2-7; D perhaps matches TRBD2 (5 bases). This CDR3 is built from 14 residues. V dropped 3 bases and J dropped 1 base, with 10 bases sitting between them. Germline values: CDR1 KGHSH, CDR2 LQKENI. The CDR3 DNA sequence: TGTGCCAGCTCACCTAATCGGGGATCCTACGAGCAGTACTTC. Its translation is CASSPNRGSYEQYF.

This chain connects TRBV2 to TRBJ1-6; no firm D call. The germline CDR1 and CDR2 sequences are SNHLY and FYNNEI. The CDR3 is made up of 11 amino acids. V was clipped by 7 bases and J by 6 bases, with 4 bases between them. In nucleotides, the CDR3 is TGTGCCAGCACCTTTAATTCACCCCTCCACTTT. Its protein is CASTFNSPLHF.

This chain uses TRBV5-6 with TRBJ1-4; TRBD1 matches at 12 bases. Trimming took 3 bases from V and 3 from J; bases not matched to a gene: 9. Germline V CDR1 and CDR2: SGHDT, YYEEEE. This CDR3 has 18 residues. CDR3: CASSSVGQGARSNEKLFF. Written as DNA, the CDR3 is TGTGCCAGCAGCTCCGTGGGACAGGGGGCGCGGTCTAATGAAAAACTGTTTTTT.

This sequence joins TRBV9 and TRBJ1-2; D is uncertain. This CDR3 has 15 residues. The germline V and J ends were trimmed by 0 bases and 2 bases, with 11 bases remaining between them. Germline V gene lookup returns CDR1 SGDLS and CDR2 YYNGEE. The CDR3 coding sequence is TGTGCCAGCAGCGTAGACCTCCGGGAGAACTATGGCTACACCTTC. It specifies CASSVDLRENYGYTF.

The chain couples TRBV6-1 to TRBJ1-5, with D perhaps TRBD1 (5 bases). In germline, CDR1 is MNHNS, CDR2 SASEGT. V was trimmed by 1 base and J by 3 bases, leaving 7 bases between them. This CDR3 contains 14 residues. The CDR3 DNA follows: TGTGCCAGCAGTGAAGGACAGTACAATCAGCCCCAGCATTTT. Its translation: CASSEGQYNQPQHF.

The table lists this clone with a count of one. This rearrangement joins TRBV5-1 to TRBJ2-3; 7 bases are a match to TRBD1. Germline V CDR1 and CDR2: SGHRS, YFSETQ. The CDR3 is made up of 17 amino acids. After removal of 6 bases from V and 5 bases from J, the junction contained 18 bases not matched to a gene. The CDR3 DNA is TGCGCCAGCAACCGGGTAGTTCCCGGGACAGTGGAAGATACGCAGTATTTT. Translated: CASNRVVPGTVEDTQYF.

This chain connects TRBV19 to TRBJ1-1; 7 bases are a match to TRBD1. Germline CDR1 and CDR2: LNHDA and SQIVND (reference sequence). V lost 3 bases, J lost 3 bases, and 4 bases stayed unmatched. The CDR3 is 14 residues long. The CDR3 region is CASSMGQTHTEAFF. CDR3 in DNA: TGTGCCAGTAGTATGGGACAGACGCACACTGAAGCTTTCTTT.

The chain joins TRBV19 to TRBJ2-3; 9 bases fit TRBD1. V shed 5 bases, J shed 1 base, and the junction held 16 bases outside the gene matches. Per germline, CDR1 LNHDA and CDR2 SQIVND (reference sequence). The CDR3 has 19 amino acids. In DNA form, the CDR3 reads TGTGCCAGTAGTGCAACTGGGACAGGGCGGGGGATCGGCACAGATACGCAGTATTTT. Translation gives CASSATGTGRGIGTDTQYF. Looking up the rest from reference TRBV19 and TRBJ2-3 gives the full variable domain: DGGITQSPKYLFRKEGQNVTLSCEQNLNHDAMYWYRQDPGQGLRLIYYSQIVNDFQKGDIAEGYSVSREKKESFPLTVTSAQKNPTAFYLCASSATGTGRGIGTDTQYFGPGTRLTVL.

V gene TRBV9 combines with J gene TRBJ2-7, with 7 bases aligning to TRBD1. V lost 4 bases, J lost 7 bases, and 20 bases stayed unmatched. The CDR3 has 17 residues. Germline V gene lookup returns CDR1 SGDLS and CDR2 YYNGEE. This CDR3 reads CASSPRRDRVGSREQYF. The CDR3 DNA follows: TGTGCCAGCAGCCCAAGACGTGACAGGGTGGGATCGAGAGAGCAGTACTTC.